These 8 T cell receptor beta chains were sequenced from one sample in a study of blood T cell repertoires in COVID-19. Libraries were prepared by immunoSEQ multiplex PCR; TCRdb keeps only in-frame clonotypes and omits some of them. The sample holds 280,000 or so clones, roughly 87% seen once. Sequenced material: peripheral blood. These TCRs come from a human donor in a cohort sampled during active COVID-19.

V and J are TRBV7-2 and TRBJ1-2; a weak D match, TRBD1 (6 bases). From germline, CDR1 is SGHTA and CDR2 FQGNSA. The V end was cut by 5 bases, the J end by 2 bases, with 12 bases between. CDR3 size: 14 residues. This CDR3 reads CASSPTRGNYGYTF. CDR3 DNA sequence: TGTGCCAGCAGCCCCACGAGGGGGAACTATGGCTACACCTTC.

This clone was seen a handful of times. The chain recombines TRBV11-2 with TRBJ2-5, with D hard to call. This CDR3 has 12 residues. Germline-derived CDR1 and CDR2 are SGHAT and FQNNGV. Trimming left V 6 bases short and J 4 bases short, with 9 bases between. DNA of the CDR3: TGTGCCAGCAGACCCCCGGGAGAGACCCAGTACTTC. Its translation is CASRPPGETQYF.

The chain joins TRBV19 to TRBJ1-4, with 10 bases matching TRBD1. The CDR3 has 14 amino acids. CDR1 is LNHDA and CDR2 is SQIVND in the germline V gene (reference sequence). Trimming cost V 7 bases and J 3 bases; bases outside gene matches: 2. The CDR3 sequence is CASTGQGSNEKLFF. The DNA of the CDR3 is TGTGCCAGTACGGGACAGGGGTCTAATGAAAAACTGTTTTTT.

The chain employs TRBV7-9 and TRBJ2-1, with 7 bases that match TRBD1. The CDR3 runs to 12 residues. Germline CDR1 and CDR2: SEHNR and FQNEAQ (reference sequence). V shed 6 bases, J shed 9 bases, and the junction held 5 bases outside the gene matches. The CDR3 DNA reads as TGTGCCAGCAGAATCTCAGGGGGTGAGCAGTTCTTC. Protein: CASRISGGEQFF. The full variable domain, rest sourced from reference TRBV7-9 and TRBJ2-1, is DTGVSQNPRHKITKRGQNVTFRCDPISEHNRLYWYRQTLGQGPEFLTYFQNEAQLEKSRLLSDRFSAERPKGSFSTLEIQRTEQGDSAMYLCASRISGGEQFFGPGTRLTVL.

This clone showed up just once. The rearrangement uses TRBV14 and TRBJ1-1; D unclear. Germline-derived CDR1 and CDR2 are SGHDN and FVKESK. V lost 0 bases to trimming and J lost 1 base, with 6 bases between them. CDR3 length equals 14 residues. CDR3 loop: CASSQESRNTEAFF. As DNA, the CDR3 is TGTGCCAGCAGCCAAGAAAGCCGGAACACTGAAGCTTTCTTT. The full variable domain, rest sourced from reference TRBV14 and TRBJ1-1, is EAGVTQFPSHSVIEKGQTVTLRCDPISGHDNLYWYRRVMGKEIKFLLHFVKESKQDESGMPNNRFLAERTGGTYSTLKVQPAELEDSGVYFCASSQESRNTEAFFGQGTRLTVV.

The CDR3 protein is CASSLDPRGGYTF. In DNA form, the CDR3 reads TGTGCCAGCAGCCTCGATCCCAGAGGTGGCTACACCTTC. J is TRBJ1-2 and V is TRBV6-5; D is unclear. CDR1 and CDR2 from the germline V gene are MNHEY and SVGAGI. V was clipped by 6 bases and J by 7 bases, with 15 bases between them. The CDR3 runs 13 residues.

The V gene is TRBV9, the J gene TRBJ2-1; possible D gene TRBD2, 5 bases. The CDR3 runs 15 residues. The germline V gene encodes CDR1 SGDLS and CDR2 YYNGEE. V was clipped by 3 bases and J by 5 bases, with 15 bases between them. CDR3 nucleotides: TGTGCCAGCAGCGGAACCCATACTAGAAACAATGAGCAGTTCTTC. Protein: CASSGTHTRNNEQFF.

The V gene is TRBV20-1, the J gene TRBJ2-3; 10 bases fit TRBD2. Per the germline V gene, CDR1 is DFQATT and CDR2 is SNEGSKA (reference sequence). V lost 3 bases, J lost 3 bases, and 12 bases stayed unmatched. CDR3 length: 17 residues. CDR3 in amino acids: CSASRAGGPLPTDTQYF. The CDR3, as DNA: TGCAGTGCTAGTCGAGCGGGAGGGCCCTTACCGACAGATACGCAGTATTTT.